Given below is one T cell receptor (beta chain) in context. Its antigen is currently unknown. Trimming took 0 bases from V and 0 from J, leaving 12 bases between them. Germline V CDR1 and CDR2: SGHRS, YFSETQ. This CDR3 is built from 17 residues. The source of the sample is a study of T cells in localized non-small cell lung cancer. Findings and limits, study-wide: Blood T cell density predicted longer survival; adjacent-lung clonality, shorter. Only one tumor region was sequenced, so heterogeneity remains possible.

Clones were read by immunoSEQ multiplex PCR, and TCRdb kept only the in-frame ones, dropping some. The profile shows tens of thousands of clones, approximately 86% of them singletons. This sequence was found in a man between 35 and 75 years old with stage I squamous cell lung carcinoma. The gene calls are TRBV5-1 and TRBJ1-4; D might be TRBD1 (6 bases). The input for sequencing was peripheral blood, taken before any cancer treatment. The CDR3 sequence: CASSLATGPPTNEKLFF. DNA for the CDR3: TGCGCCAGCAGCTTGGCAACAGGGCCCCCAACTAATGAAAAACTGTTTTTT.